The 27 T cell receptor beta chains below all came from one sample that was sequenced in a study of PD-1 blockade in classical Hodgkin lymphoma. All patients experienced relapse after autologous stem cell transplantation, and brentuximab vedotin exposure was variable. Assay used: immunoSEQ multiplex PCR; TCRdb lists only in-frame clones, some missing. Of some 58,000 clones listed, around 89% are singletons. Sequenced here: peripheral blood mononuclear cells (PBMCs), sampled before the second cycle of nivolumab. These TCRs come from a human donor with classical Hodgkin lymphoma.

The genes are TRBV5-1 and TRBJ1-4; D is uncertain. Per the germline V gene, CDR1 is SGHRS and CDR2 is YFSETQ. The CDR3 spans 12 residues. Trimming shortened V by 2 bases and J by 6 bases, and 5 bases separated the two germline ends. The CDR3 DNA reads TGCGCCAGCAGCTTAAAGGATGAAAAACTGTTTTTT. Encoded protein: CASSLKDEKLFF.

This clone was detected only once. The chain carries TRBV6-1 and TRBJ1-4; D remains unclear. V shed 3 bases and J shed 1 base, with 15 bases lying between them. Germline CDR1 and CDR2: MNHNS and SASEGT. This CDR3 has 17 amino acids. The CDR3 protein is CASSDLGRGKTNEKLFF. The DNA of the CDR3 is TGTGCCAGCAGTGATTTGGGGAGAGGGAAAACTAATGAAAAACTGTTTTTT.

This rearrangement joins TRBV2 to TRBJ1-4; D not resolved. The germline V gene encodes CDR1 SNHLY and CDR2 FYNNEI. The CDR3 is made up of 15 amino acids. V was shortened by 6 bases and J by 8 bases, with 19 bases between the two germline ends. CDR3: CASRAGPGSGEKLFF. DNA for the CDR3: TGTGCCAGCAGGGCAGGTCCGGGAAGTGGGGAAAAACTGTTTTTT.

The rearrangement links TRBV7-8 to TRBJ1-1; D call uncertain. The V end lost 3 bases, the J end lost 1 base, and 9 bases lay between the germline ends. There are 14 residues in the CDR3. The germline gives CDR1 SGHVS, CDR2 FQNEAQ. The CDR3 protein is CASSFVVGNTEAFF. CDR3 nucleotides: TGTGCCAGCAGCTTCGTTGTCGGGAACACTGAAGCTTTCTTT. Supplemented by reference TRBV7-8 and TRBJ1-1, the full variable domain reads GAGVSQSPRYKVAKRGQDVALRCDPISGHVSLFWYQQALGQGPEFLTYFQNEAQLDKSGLPSDRFFAERPEGSVSTLKIQRTQQEDSAVYLCASSFVVGNTEAFFGQGTRLTVV.

CDR3 bases: TGTGCCAGCAGCGACGGGACAGGGGTCCAAGAGACCCAGTACTTC. Encoded protein: CASSDGTGVQETQYF. This chain links TRBV11-3 with TRBJ2-5; 10 nucleotides line up with TRBD1. Trimming removed 5 bases from V and 1 base from J; junction bases left unmatched: 4. The germline gives CDR1 SGHNT, CDR2 YENEEA. The CDR3 has 15 amino acids.

This clone appeared a single time. The chain carries TRBV5-1 and TRBJ2-1; 10 positions agree with TRBD2. The germline gives CDR1 SGHRS, CDR2 YFSETQ. V trimming: 5 bases; J trimming: 4 bases; junction bases outside the gene matches: 9. The CDR3 consists of 16 residues. The CDR3 coding sequence is TGCGCCAGCAGTTGGCAAGGGACTAGCGAGTACAATGAGCAGTTCTTC. Its translation is CASSWQGTSEYNEQFF. Looking up the rest from reference TRBV5-1 and TRBJ2-1 gives the full variable domain: KAGVTQTPRYLIKTRGQQVTLSCSPISGHRSVSWYQQTPGQGLQFLFEYFSETQRNKGNFPGRFSGRQFSNSRSEMNVSTLELGDSALYLCASSWQGTSEYNEQFFGPGTRLTVL.

CDR3 sequence reads: CSANGTPEPLQETQYF. The CDR3 DNA sequence: TGCAGCGCCAACGGGACCCCTGAGCCCCTGCAAGAGACCCAGTACTTC. The V call is TRBV29-1, the J call TRBJ2-5; D may be TRBD1 or TRBD2 (5 bases each). Trimming cost V 7 bases and J 2 bases, with 23 bases left between them. In germline, CDR1 is SQVTM, CDR2 ANQGSEA. This CDR3 is 16 amino acids long.

This clone was observed once. The rearrangement uses TRBV4-1 and TRBJ2-3; TRBD2 aligns across 8 bases. CDR1 MGHRA and CDR2 YSYEKL come from the germline V gene. The CDR3 length is 17 residues. V gave up 1 base and J gave up 6 bases; unmatched junction bases: 12. The CDR3 DNA reads TGCGCCAGCAGCCAAGCAGTCTTCGGGGGGGGCTATGATACGCAGTATTTT. As protein: CASSQAVFGGGYDTQYF.

This clone was counted a few times. This chain joins TRBV19 and TRBJ2-1; D unclear. Per germline, CDR1 LNHDA and CDR2 SQIVND (reference sequence). V was pared by 7 bases and J by 4 bases, with 26 bases between. This CDR3 is 18 amino acids long. CDR3 bases: TGTGCCAGTATGACTCGTTGGGATAGCTCCTACTCGTACAATGAGCAGTTCTTC. Translation: CASMTRWDSSYSYNEQFF.

This clone was picked up one time. The chain employs TRBV5-1 and TRBJ2-3; 8 nucleotides match TRBD2. The CDR3 length is 15 residues. Germline assignment: CDR1 SGHRS and CDR2 YFSETQ. The junction had 5 bases not matched to a gene; V was cut back by 0 bases and J by 5 bases. CDR3 residues: CASSLEGLGVDTQYF. In nucleotides, the CDR3 is TGCGCCAGCAGCTTGGAGGGACTAGGCGTAGATACGCAGTATTTT.

Here the CDR3 reads CASIGPQGNEQFF. The CDR3 DNA is TGTGCCTCCATCGGTCCCCAAGGAAATGAGCAGTTCTTC. V is TRBV10-3 and J is TRBJ2-1; D gene uncertain. The ends were cut back, 11 bases at V and 7 bases at J, with 18 bases in the middle. Germline V gene lookup returns CDR1 ENHRY and CDR2 SYGVKD. The CDR3 is 13 amino acids.

V usage is TRBV30 and J usage is TRBJ2-1; D uncertain. CDR3 size: 12 residues. Germline-derived CDR1 and CDR2 are GTSNPN and SVGIG (reference sequence). V lost 3 bases, J lost 9 bases, and 12 bases lay in between. The CDR3 is CAWSPQEVEQFF. In DNA, the CDR3 is TGTGCCTGGAGCCCCCAAGAGGTTGAGCAGTTCTTC.

This clone was seen once. The chain combines TRBV27 with TRBJ2-3, with a weak D call TRBD2 (6 bases). Trimming took off 8 bases at V and 5 bases at J, with 17 bases between the two ends. The CDR3 has 14 amino acids. Germline CDR1 reads MNHEY; CDR2 reads SMNVEV (reference sequence). The CDR3 loop reads CASRRLASLDTQYF. The DNA of the CDR3 is TGTGCCAGCCGGAGGCTAGCGAGTTTAGATACGCAGTATTTT.

The chain joins TRBV5-1 to TRBJ1-2; maybe TRBD1 (6 bases). Germline values: CDR1 SGHRS, CDR2 YFSETQ. The CDR3 length is 13 residues. V was trimmed by 3 bases and J by 4 bases, leaving 10 bases between them. CDR3 in amino acids: CASSSGGPYGYTF. CDR3 nucleotide sequence: TGCGCCAGCAGCTCCGGGGGGCCCTATGGCTACACCTTC.

This clone has a single count. The chain couples TRBV7-9 to TRBJ2-3, with D hard to call. Germline lookup yields CDR1 SEHNR and CDR2 FQNEAQ (reference sequence). The V end was cut by 2 bases, the J end by 5 bases, with 8 bases between. The CDR3 spans 13 residues. The CDR3 spells CASSLMEGDTQYF. CDR3 nucleotides: TGTGCCAGCAGCTTAATGGAAGGAGATACGCAGTATTTT.

This clone has a single count. The V gene is TRBV5-1, the J gene TRBJ2-7, with TRBD1 matching over 8 bases. V lost 0 bases and J lost 4; bases outside the gene matches: 3. The CDR3 contains 14 residues. Per germline, CDR1 SGHRS and CDR2 YFSETQ. CDR3: CASSLGQGQYEQYF. The CDR3 nucleotides are TGCGCCAGCAGCTTGGGACAGGGGCAGTACGAGCAGTACTTC.

Comments on this clone: The junction departs from the called germline gene at one end, perhaps through a read error. The chain employs TRBV5-1 and TRBJ2-7; 8 positions match TRBD2. The CDR3 consists of 15 residues. The germline V gene has CDR1 SGHRS and CDR2 YFSETQ. CDR3 coding DNA: TGCGCCAGCAGCTTCGCGGGGGGCCCCTCCCACGAGCAGTACTTC. Protein product: CASSFAGGPSHEQYF.

The rearrangement links TRBV28 to TRBJ1-2, with 8 bases matching TRBD1. Germline V gives CDR1 MDHEN, CDR2 SYDVKM. CDR3 length equals 13 residues. V shed 7 bases, J shed 4 bases, and the junction held 5 bases outside the gene matches. Here the CDR3 DNA reads TGTGCCAGCAAAAGGACAGGGTCCTATGGCTACACCTTC. It translates to CASKRTGSYGYTF.

The V and J genes are TRBV5-1 and TRBJ2-5; 7 nucleotides align to TRBD2. The CDR3 runs to 15 residues. Germline V gives CDR1 SGHRS, CDR2 YFSETQ. With 0 bases clipped from V and 2 bases from J, the junction kept 4 bases outside the gene matches. The CDR3 DNA follows: TGCGCCAGCAGCTTGGCCTTGGGGGGGCAAGAGACCCAGTACTTC. Translation: CASSLALGGQETQYF.

This chain links TRBV5-1 with TRBJ2-5; no clear D gene. Germline lookup yields CDR1 SGHRS and CDR2 YFSETQ. V was shortened by 0 bases and J by 0 bases, with 9 bases between the two germline ends. The CDR3 length is 15 residues. CDR3 in amino acids: CASSLVSWYQETQYF. The CDR3 DNA reads as TGCGCCAGCAGCTTGGTTTCGTGGTACCAAGAGACCCAGTACTTC.

The CDR3 loop is CASSVDVGPNTEAFF. The CDR3 DNA follows: TGTGCCAGCAGCGTAGATGTAGGGCCGAACACTGAAGCTTTCTTT. This chain links TRBV9 with TRBJ1-1; D is unresolved. Germline lookup yields CDR1 SGDLS and CDR2 YYNGEE. The CDR3 totals 15 residues. V lost 0 bases and J 1 base, leaving 10 bases between the germline ends.

CDR3 protein: CASSREMRQGNTEAFF. CDR3 nucleotides: TGCGCCAGCAGCCGCGAGATGAGACAGGGGAACACTGAAGCTTTCTTT. This chain joins TRBV5-1 and TRBJ1-1; 7 nucleotides match TRBD1. Looked up from germline, CDR1 is SGHRS and CDR2 is YFSETQ. V dropped 4 bases and J dropped 1; count of bases not matched to a gene: 10. CDR3 length: 16 residues.

The chain joins TRBV7-7 to TRBJ2-5; 7 bases line up with TRBD2. This CDR3 comprises 15 residues. V was clipped by 3 bases and J by 2 bases; unmatched bases: 6. Per germline, CDR1 SSHAT and CDR2 FNYEAQ (reference sequence). Here the CDR3 reads CASSLRGTFQETQYF. For the CDR3, the DNA is TGTGCCAGCAGCTTGCGGGGGACCTTTCAAGAGACCCAGTACTTC. The variable domain in full, completed from reference TRBV7-7 and TRBJ2-5, reads GAGVSQSPRYKVTKRGQDVTLRCDPISSHATLYWYQQALGQGPEFLTYFNYEAQPDKSGLPSDRFSAERPEGSISTLTIQRTEQRDSAMYRCASSLRGTFQETQYFGPGTRLLVL.

This clone is a singleton in its sample. The V gene is TRBV18, the J gene TRBJ1-2; D uncertain. The CDR3 has 14 amino acids. The V gene's germline CDR1 is KGHSH and CDR2 LQKENI. The ends were cut back, 0 bases at V and 3 bases at J, with 8 bases in the middle. CDR3 in DNA: TGTGCCAGCTCACCACCGTCGCCCGACTATGGCTACACCTTC. It encodes CASSPPSPDYGYTF.

The V and J genes are TRBV27 and TRBJ1-5; D is undetermined. CDR1 and CDR2 from the germline V gene are MNHEY and SMNVEV (reference sequence). CDR3 length: 12 residues. Trimming took off 6 bases at V and 9 bases at J, with 12 bases between the two ends. The CDR3 region has the DNA TGTGCCAGCAGCCGGCCCGAGGGGCCCCAGCATTTT. It codes for CASSRPEGPQHF.

This chain joins TRBV5-1 and TRBJ2-2; the D is unclear. CDR1 is SGHRS and CDR2 is YFSETQ in the germline V gene. The CDR3 has 13 residues. Trimming removed 1 base from V and 6 bases from J, with 7 bases in between. This chain's CDR3 is CASSLIAAGELFF. The CDR3 DNA reads TGCGCCAGCAGCTTGATCGCGGCCGGGGAGCTGTTTTTT. The full variable domain, its missing parts supplied by reference TRBV5-1 and TRBJ2-2, is KAGVTQTPRYLIKTRGQQVTLSCSPISGHRSVSWYQQTPGQGLQFLFEYFSETQRNKGNFPGRFSGRQFSNSRSEMNVSTLELGDSALYLCASSLIAAGELFFGEGSRLTVL.

The V call is TRBV7-2, the J call TRBJ2-7; either TRBD1 or TRBD2 may supply D (5 bases each). Germline lookup yields CDR1 SGHTA and CDR2 FQGNSA. CDR3 length: 14 amino acids. V lost 3 bases to trimming and J lost 4 bases, with 13 bases between them. Here the CDR3 DNA reads TGTGCCAGCAGCTTTAGTGGGGGACCGTACGAGCAGTACTTC. It yields the protein CASSFSGGPYEQYF. Filled out from reference TRBV7-2 and TRBJ2-7, the complete variable domain reads GAGVSQSPSNKVTEKGKDVELRCDPISGHTALYWYRQSLGQGLEFLIYFQGNSAPDKSGLPSDRFSAERTGGSVSTLTIQRTQQEDSAVYLCASSFSGGPYEQYFGPGTRLTVT.